One sample yielded the 20 T cell receptor beta chains listed below, sequenced in a study of T cell responses to AZD1222 COVID-19 vaccine (dated by TCRdb to about 2021). The library came from the immunoSEQ multiplex PCR assay. In TCRdb, the immuneACCESS table is reduced to in-frame sequences with V and J assigned. These tables do not hold every clone; where another copy was compared, an unresolved V gene accounts for under half, and the others remain unexplained. The sample table holds around 110,000 clones, of which around nine tenths were seen once. Clones ranked in the top ten supply about 20% of the sample. Explained via the paper, the time point label denotes: baseline before first vaccination. The specimen was peripheral blood, collected on day 0 of AZD1222 vaccination. Receptors were obtained from an adult in good health.

CDR3 DNA sequence: TGTGCCAGCACCTTAGGCGTTGAAAAACTGTTTTTT. Amino acid sequence: CASTLGVEKLFF. The chain employs TRBV12-3 or TRBV12-4 and TRBJ1-4; the D is unclear. The CDR3 totals 12 residues. V lost 7 bases and J 7 bases, leaving 10 bases between the germline ends.

V is TRBV5-1 and J is TRBJ2-5, with unresolved D. The germline gives CDR1 SGHRS, CDR2 YFSETQ. There are 14 residues in the CDR3. V was clipped by 0 bases and J by 3 bases, with 9 bases between them. The CDR3 coding sequence is TGCGCCAGCAGCTTGGCCGGGTATAAAGAGACCCAGTACTTC. Residues: CASSLAGYKETQYF. Based on the CDR3 plus reference TRBV5-1 and TRBJ2-5, the full variable domain is KAGVTQTPRYLIKTRGQQVTLSCSPISGHRSVSWYQQTPGQGLQFLFEYFSETQRNKGNFPGRFSGRQFSNSRSEMNVSTLELGDSALYLCASSLAGYKETQYFGPGTRLLVL.

This sequence joins TRBV15 and TRBJ2-3, with TRBD2 as a possible D gene (7 bases). Per germline, CDR1 LNHNV and CDR2 YYDKDF (reference sequence). This CDR3 spans 20 amino acids. V lost 1 base to trimming and J lost 5 bases, with 28 bases between them. In DNA form, the CDR3 reads TGTGCCACCAGCAGAGTGGAGCGGGACATAAAGGTGGAGAGTGGAGATACGCAGTATTTT. Protein: CATSRVERDIKVESGDTQYF.

The chain combines TRBV5-1 with TRBJ1-4, with TRBD1 as a possible D gene (6 bases). The CDR3 totals 17 residues. V lost 2 bases, J lost 8 bases, and 22 bases lay in between. CDR1 is SGHRS, CDR2 YFSETQ, per germline. The CDR3 coding sequence is TGCGCCAGCAGCTTTACGAGATCGTCGGGGGCAAGGGAAAAACTGTTTTTT. This encodes CASSFTRSSGAREKLFF.

V usage is TRBV5-6 and J usage is TRBJ2-1; D remains ambiguous. Per germline, CDR1 SGHDT and CDR2 YYEEEE. Trimming stripped 0 bases from V and 6 bases from J, with 4 bases between. The CDR3 is 12 residues long. In nucleotides, the CDR3 is TGTGCCAGCAGCTTGGGTAGCAATGAGCAGTTCTTC. It codes for CASSLGSNEQFF.

The CDR3 bases are TGTGCCTGGAGTCCCCAGGGTAGAAGGCTGTTTTTT. This gives the protein CAWSPQGRRLFF. V gene TRBV30 combines with J gene TRBJ1-4; a weak D match, TRBD1 (5 bases). Deletions cut 2 bases from V and 14 bases from J, with 15 bases between. The CDR3 has 12 amino acids. Germline CDR1 and CDR2: GTSNPN and SVGIG (reference sequence). Together with reference TRBV30 and TRBJ1-4, the CDR3 gives the full variable domain: SQTIHQWPATLVQPVGSPLSLECTVEGTSNPNLYWYRQAAGRGLQLLFYSVGIGQISSEVPQNLSASRPQDRQFILSSKKLLLSDSGFYLCAWSPQGRRLFFGSGTQLSVL.

V is TRBV5-1 and J is TRBJ2-2; 7 bases map to TRBD1. The V and J ends lost 5 bases and 0 bases, in that order; junction bases with no gene match: 7. The CDR3 runs to 16 residues. Germline V lookup: CDR1 SGHRS, CDR2 YFSETQ. Written as DNA, the CDR3 is TGCGCCAGCAGTTTCACAGGGGACCCGAACACCGGGGAGCTGTTTTTT. Its translation: CASSFTGDPNTGELFF.

The chain uses TRBV4-1 and TRBJ2-1; TRBD1 aligns across 8 bases. This CDR3 region has 18 residues. In germline, CDR1 is MGHRA, CDR2 YSYEKL. The junction had 14 bases not matched to a gene; V was cut back by 0 bases and J by 7 bases. In nucleotides, the CDR3 is TGCGCCAGCAGCCAAGAAGAGAATTGGCAGGGGGCCGGGAATGAGCAGTTCTTC. This gives the protein CASSQEENWQGAGNEQFF.

J is TRBJ2-7 and V is TRBV11-2, with TRBD1 as a possible D gene (5 bases). The V end lost 4 bases, the J end lost 6 bases, and 10 bases lay between the germline ends. Germline V gives CDR1 SGHAT, CDR2 FQNNGV. This CDR3 has 12 residues. Here the CDR3 DNA reads TGTGCCAGCAGCTCCATGGGGCTCGAGCAGTACTTC. Translated: CASSSMGLEQYF. The full variable domain, with the rest looked up from reference TRBV11-2 and TRBJ2-7, is EAGVAQSPRYKIIEKRQSVAFWCNPISGHATLYWYQQILGQGPKLLIQFQNNGVVDDSQLPKDRFSAERLKGVDSTLKIQPAKLEDSAVYLCASSSMGLEQYFGPGTRLTVT.

The chain uses TRBV9 and TRBJ2-2; TRBD1 might be the D (5 bases). The CDR3 is 14 residues long. Germline V lookup: CDR1 SGDLS, CDR2 YYNGEE. Trimming left V 2 bases short and J 1 base short, with 6 bases between. In nucleotides, the CDR3 is TGTGCCAGCAGCGTCACAGGGAACACCGGGGAGCTGTTTTTT. Translation gives CASSVTGNTGELFF.

The V call is TRBV6-1, the J call TRBJ2-2, with 8 bases identical to TRBD1. This CDR3 spans 15 amino acids. Germline CDR1 MNHNS, CDR2 SASEGT. The junction had 6 bases not matched to a gene; V was cut back by 3 bases and J by 6 bases. CDR3 sequence reads: CASSDLTGAAGELFF. The DNA for the CDR3 is TGTGCCAGCAGTGACCTGACAGGGGCTGCCGGGGAGCTGTTTTTT.

V and J are TRBV7-2 and TRBJ2-2; unclear D gene. Germline CDR1 is SGHTA and CDR2 is FQGNSA. With 5 bases removed from V and 3 bases from J, the gap between germline ends came to 10 bases. This CDR3 comprises 14 residues. The CDR3 DNA sequence: TGTGCCAGCAGCCCATCTAGATACACCGGGGAGCTGTTTTTT. Residues: CASSPSRYTGELFF. Looking up the rest from reference TRBV7-2 and TRBJ2-2 gives the full variable domain: GAGVSQSPSNKVTEKGKDVELRCDPISGHTALYWYRQSLGQGLEFLIYFQGNSAPDKSGLPSDRFSAERTGGSVSTLTIQRTQQEDSAVYLCASSPSRYTGELFFGEGSRLTVL.

The rearrangement uses TRBV3-1 (or the pseudogene TRBV3-2) and TRBJ2-7, with D tentatively TRBD1 (5 bases). The CDR3 has 14 residues. Trimming left V 4 bases short and J 0 bases short, with 10 bases between. From germline, CDR1 is LGHDT and CDR2 YNNKEL (reference sequence). Here the CDR3 reads CASSPRQISYEQYF. The CDR3 DNA reads as TGTGCCAGCAGCCCCCGACAGATCTCCTACGAGCAGTACTTC.

The J gene is TRBJ2-3, the V gene TRBV10-2; TRBD2 might be the D (5 bases). Trimming removed 0 bases at V and 0 bases at J, with 13 bases between. Germline V gene sequence: CDR1 WSHSY, CDR2 SAAADI. The CDR3 is made up of 17 amino acids. The CDR3 sequence is CASSESGRWESTDTQYF. The CDR3 DNA reads as TGCGCCAGCAGTGAGTCCGGTAGGTGGGAGAGCACAGATACGCAGTATTTT.

The chain carries TRBV7-2 and TRBJ1-2; no reliable D call. This CDR3 is 15 amino acids long. The ends were cut back, 6 bases at V and 0 bases at J, with 14 bases in the middle. The germline V gene encodes CDR1 SGHTA and CDR2 FQGNSA. CDR3 DNA sequence: TGTGCCAGCAGGCTTTCTATTACCTCTAACTATGGCTACACCTTC. Translated: CASRLSITSNYGYTF. Looking up the rest from reference TRBV7-2 and TRBJ1-2 gives the full variable domain: GAGVSQSPSNKVTEKGKDVELRCDPISGHTALYWYRQSLGQGLEFLIYFQGNSAPDKSGLPSDRFSAERTGGSVSTLTIQRTQQEDSAVYLCASRLSITSNYGYTFGSGTRLTVV.

This chain links TRBV5-4 with TRBJ1-2, with D perhaps TRBD1 (5 bases). The CDR3 loop spans 14 amino acids. Trimming shortened V by 0 bases and J by 4 bases, and 10 bases separated the two germline ends. The germline V gene has CDR1 SGHNT and CDR2 YYREEE (reference sequence). This CDR3 reads CASSLVGGVYGYTF. The CDR3, as DNA: TGTGCCAGCAGCTTGGTCGGGGGTGTCTATGGCTACACCTTC. The whole variable domain, remainder taken from reference TRBV5-4 and TRBJ1-2, is ETGVTQSPTHLIKTRGQQVTLRCSSQSGHNTVSWYQQALGQGPQFIFQYYREEENGRGNFPPRFSGLQFPNYSSELNVNALELDDSALYLCASSLVGGVYGYTFGSGTRLTVV.

The chain links TRBV7-2 to TRBJ2-1; TRBD2 might be the D (5 bases). This CDR3 comprises 14 residues. Trimming left V 5 bases short and J 3 bases short, with 11 bases between. In germline, CDR1 is SGHTA, CDR2 FQGNSA. The CDR3 DNA reads as TGTGCCAGCAGCACCTCCGGGGTCTACAATGAGCAGTTCTTC. Its protein is CASSTSGVYNEQFF. Together with reference TRBV7-2 and TRBJ2-1, the CDR3 gives the full variable domain: GAGVSQSPSNKVTEKGKDVELRCDPISGHTALYWYRQSLGQGLEFLIYFQGNSAPDKSGLPSDRFSAERTGGSVSTLTIQRTQQEDSAVYLCASSTSGVYNEQFFGPGTRLTVL.

The chain combines TRBV27 with TRBJ1-2, with 10 bases lining up with TRBD1. CDR3 length: 16 amino acids. V dropped 3 bases and J dropped 4; count of bases not matched to a gene: 8. Germline CDR1 MNHEY, CDR2 SMNVEV (reference sequence). In DNA, the CDR3 is TGTGCCAGCAGTTTTGGGACAGGGGAGAGAGGCTATGGCTACACCTTC. It specifies CASSFGTGERGYGYTF.

J is TRBJ1-4 and V is TRBV27; no definite D call. Germline-derived CDR1 and CDR2 are MNHEY and SMNVEV (reference sequence). CDR3 size: 14 residues. Trimming removed 6 bases at V and 11 bases at J, with 19 bases between. CDR3 residues: CASRLVTQKGKLFF. The CDR3 nucleotides read TGTGCCAGCAGGCTAGTAACCCAAAAAGGGAAACTGTTTTTT.

This chain uses TRBV4-1 with TRBJ2-7, with 7 bases that match TRBD1. The junction had 10 bases not matched to a gene; V was cut back by 6 bases and J by 2 bases. Germline CDR1 MGHRA, CDR2 YSYEKL. The CDR3 sequence is 15 residues long. CDR3 amino acids: CASSLETGTTYEQYF. CDR3 sequence (DNA): TGCGCCAGCAGTCTCGAGACAGGGACAACCTACGAGCAGTACTTC.